The 12 T cell receptor beta chains below come from one sample, sequenced in a study of blood T cell repertoires in COVID-19. TCRdb keeps only in-frame clones here, not all; method: immunoSEQ multiplex PCR. The sample includes 100,000 or so clones, approximately 84% of them seen just once. The source material was peripheral blood. The receptors here all came from a human donor in a cohort sampled during active COVID-19.

CDR3 in amino acids: CASSLGTVTDTQYF. CDR3 in DNA: TGTGCCAGCAGTTTAGGGACAGTCACAGATACGCAGTATTTT. This chain uses TRBV28 with TRBJ2-3, with TRBD1 identical over 7 bases. With 2 bases clipped from V and 2 bases from J, the junction kept 1 base outside the gene matches. Per the germline V gene, CDR1 is MDHEN and CDR2 is SYDVKM. This CDR3 has 14 residues.

The chain has TRBV7-8 and TRBJ1-2; TRBD1 aligns across 7 bases. The CDR3 totals 14 residues. Losses at the gene ends were 0 bases for V and 6 bases for J; bases not matched to a gene: 4. Germline V CDR1 and CDR2: SGHVS, FQNEAQ. The CDR3 DNA reads TGTGCCAGCAGCTTAGCGACAGGGAGCGATGGCTACACCTTC. It translates to CASSLATGSDGYTF.

The chain carries TRBV12-3 or TRBV12-4 and TRBJ1-1; no clear D. Deletions cut 10 bases from V and 0 bases from J, with 9 bases between. This CDR3 contains 12 residues. The CDR3 region has the DNA TGTGCCACGAACACCTTGAACACTGAAGCTTTCTTT. Protein: CATNTLNTEAFF.

By sample fraction, this clone is medium-sized. The V and J genes are TRBV5-1 and TRBJ2-7; tentative D call: TRBD1 (5 bases). Germline values: CDR1 SGHRS, CDR2 YFSETQ. The CDR3 is made up of 14 amino acids. V lost 2 bases, J lost 0 bases, and 9 bases lay in between. This chain's CDR3 is CASSLDSSSYEQYF. Here the CDR3 DNA reads TGCGCCAGCAGCTTAGACAGCAGCTCCTACGAGCAGTACTTC.

This chain links TRBV6-4 with TRBJ2-3, with 8 bases aligning to TRBD2. The CDR3 loop spans 15 amino acids. Germline-derived CDR1 and CDR2 are MRHNA and SNTAGT. V shed 3 bases and J 6 bases; nucleotides not matched to a gene: 8. The CDR3 loop reads CASSEESGGWDTQYF. CDR3 DNA sequence: TGTGCCAGCAGTGAGGAAAGCGGGGGCTGGGATACGCAGTATTTT.

The V gene is TRBV5-1, the J gene TRBJ2-5, with 9 bases that match TRBD1. The germline CDR1 and CDR2 sequences are SGHRS and YFSETQ. J was trimmed by 6 bases and V by 3 bases; bases with no gene match: 9. The length of the CDR3 is 15 residues. The CDR3 nucleotides read TGCGCCAGCAGCTCAGGGAAGGGACAGGGCCAGACCCAGTACTTC. It encodes CASSSGKGQGQTQYF. The variable domain in full, completed from reference TRBV5-1 and TRBJ2-5, reads KAGVTQTPRYLIKTRGQQVTLSCSPISGHRSVSWYQQTPGQGLQFLFEYFSETQRNKGNFPGRFSGRQFSNSRSEMNVSTLELGDSALYLCASSSGKGQGQTQYFGPGTRLLVL.

The chain combines TRBV7-2 with TRBJ2-2; D is undetermined. V was clipped by 4 bases and J by 1 base, with 7 bases between them. The CDR3 sequence is 14 residues long. Germline loops: CDR1 SGHTA, CDR2 FQGNSA. CDR3 coding DNA: TGTGCCAGCAGCTCCACTAAGAACACCGGGGAGCTGTTTTTT. Translation gives CASSSTKNTGELFF. The entire variable domain, with the rest obtained from reference TRBV7-2 and TRBJ2-2, is as follows: GAGVSQSPSNKVTEKGKDVELRCDPISGHTALYWYRQSLGQGLEFLIYFQGNSAPDKSGLPSDRFSAERTGGSVSTLTIQRTQQEDSAVYLCASSSTKNTGELFFGEGSRLTVL.

This clone appeared a single time. This chain joins TRBV19 and TRBJ2-2; tentatively, D is TRBD1 (6 bases). Trimming removed 7 bases from V and 6 bases from J, with 18 bases in between. Germline V gene data show CDR1 as LNHDA and CDR2 as SQIVND (reference sequence). The CDR3 is 15 residues long. The CDR3: CASTSIPTGSGELFF. The CDR3 DNA is TGTGCCAGTACCTCAATACCAACAGGGTCCGGGGAGCTGTTTTTT.

The J gene is TRBJ2-7, the V gene TRBV4-3, with 8 bases fitting TRBD1. CDR1 is LGHNA and CDR2 is YSLEER in the germline V gene. J was trimmed by 3 bases and V by 0 bases; bases with no gene match: 4. The CDR3 has 15 residues. For the CDR3, the DNA is TGCGCCAGCAGCCAAGAATACGGACAGGGCTACGAGCAGTACTTC. Translated: CASSQEYGQGYEQYF.

The V gene is TRBV24-1, the J gene TRBJ2-3; 8 nucleotides align to TRBD2. The CDR3 runs to 16 residues. CDR1 and CDR2 (germline): KGHDR, SFDVKD. V trimming: 0 bases; J trimming: 6 bases; junction bases outside the gene matches: 7. The CDR3: CATSDLGREGQDTQYF. The CDR3 DNA sequence: TGTGCCACCAGTGATTTGGGACGGGAGGGCCAGGATACGCAGTATTTT.

This chain uses TRBV4-1 with TRBJ2-4; D is undetermined. The germline V gene has CDR1 MGHRA and CDR2 YSYEKL. Deletions cut 5 bases from V and 0 bases from J, with 11 bases between. This CDR3 spans 15 amino acids. In DNA, the CDR3 is TGCGCCAGCAGCTCCACGGAGCTAGCCAAAAACATTCAGTACTTC. Protein: CASSSTELAKNIQYF.

This clone was seen a handful of times. This chain joins TRBV6-5 and TRBJ1-3; weak D call: TRBD1 (5 bases). The CDR3 is 13 amino acids. Between the trimmed V and J ends, which lost 6 bases and 1 base, there was a span of 7 bases. The germline V gene has CDR1 MNHEY and CDR2 SVGAGI. CDR3 region: CASRSGSGNTIYF. DNA for the CDR3: TGTGCCAGCAGGTCAGGGTCTGGAAACACCATATATTTT.